This TCR beta chain was retrieved from a study of OX40 agonist ivuxolimab in advanced cancers. At the level of the study: Prior anti-PD-1, anti-PD-L1 or anti-CTLA-4 therapy did not bar entry, and about 40% had some.

The CDR3 consists of 14 residues. V shed 3 bases and J shed 3 bases, with 12 bases lying between them. Germline V gene sequence: CDR1 LNHDA, CDR2 SQIVND (reference sequence). On this clone: Its antigen is unknown.

Study results and caveats: Partial responders receiving 0.1-3.0 mg/kg showed among the lowest clonal expansion.

TCRdb's table, derived via immunoSEQ multiplex PCR, lists solely in-frame clones and lacks some. The top ten hold more than 0.3% of the sample, which has fewer than 90,000 clones, 70% to 90% seen once. This sequence was found in an adult with an advanced solid tumor such as melanoma, head and neck, liver or kidney cancer. The chain carries TRBV19 and TRBJ2-7, with D maybe TRBD1 (6 bases). This material consisted of CD4+ or CD8+ T cells sorted from blood, taken in a trial of the OX40 agonist ivuxolimab. DNA for the CDR3: TGTGCCAGTAGTATTGCAGGGGTAAACTACGAGCAGTACTTC. As protein: CASSIAGVNYEQYF.